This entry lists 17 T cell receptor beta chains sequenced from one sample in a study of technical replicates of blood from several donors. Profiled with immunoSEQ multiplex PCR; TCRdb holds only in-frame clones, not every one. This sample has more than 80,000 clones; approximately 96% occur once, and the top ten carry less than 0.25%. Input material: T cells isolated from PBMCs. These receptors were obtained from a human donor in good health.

The CDR3: CASSIGVATNEKLFF. CDR3 nucleotide sequence: TGTGCCAGTAGTATAGGAGTTGCAACTAATGAAAAACTGTTTTTT. The chain recombines TRBV19 with TRBJ1-4; no clear D gene. V lost 1 base and J 0 bases, leaving 6 bases between the germline ends. The germline V gene encodes CDR1 LNHDA and CDR2 SQIVND (reference sequence). The CDR3 loop spans 15 amino acids.

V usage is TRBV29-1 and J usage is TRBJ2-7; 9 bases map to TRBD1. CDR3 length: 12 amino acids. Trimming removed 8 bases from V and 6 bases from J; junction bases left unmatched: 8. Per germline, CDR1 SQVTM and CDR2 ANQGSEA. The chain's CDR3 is CSCRTGEGEQYF. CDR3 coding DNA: TGCAGCTGCCGGACAGGGGAAGGCGAGCAGTACTTC.

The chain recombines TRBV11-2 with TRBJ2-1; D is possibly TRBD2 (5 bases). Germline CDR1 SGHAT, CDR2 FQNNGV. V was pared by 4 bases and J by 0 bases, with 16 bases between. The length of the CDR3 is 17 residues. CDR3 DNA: TGTGCCAGCAGCTCGCCGTCGGGATTCACCTCCTACAATGAGCAGTTCTTC. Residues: CASSSPSGFTSYNEQFF.

CDR3 in amino acids: CASSLVAGAGDTQYF. In DNA, the CDR3 is TGTGCCAGCAGTTTGGTAGCGGGGGCTGGAGATACGCAGTATTTT. The chain links TRBV27 to TRBJ2-3; the match to TRBD2 covers 9 bases. Germline trimming cut 3 bases from V and 5 bases from J; bases unmatched to any gene: 6. The CDR3 loop spans 15 amino acids. In germline, CDR1 is MNHEY, CDR2 SMNVEV (reference sequence).

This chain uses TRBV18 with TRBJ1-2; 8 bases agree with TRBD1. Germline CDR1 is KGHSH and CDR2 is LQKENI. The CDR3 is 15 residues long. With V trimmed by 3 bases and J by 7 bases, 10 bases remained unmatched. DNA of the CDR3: TGTGCCAGCTCACCTTCGACAGGGGCTGGGGGTGGCTACACCTTC. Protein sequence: CASSPSTGAGGGYTF.

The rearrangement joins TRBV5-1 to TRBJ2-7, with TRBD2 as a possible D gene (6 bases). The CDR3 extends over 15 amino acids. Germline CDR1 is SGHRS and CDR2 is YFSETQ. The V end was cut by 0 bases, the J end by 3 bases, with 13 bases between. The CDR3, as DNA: TGCGCCAGCAGCTTGGATCGCGGGAAGTTCTACGAGCAGTACTTC. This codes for CASSLDRGKFYEQYF.

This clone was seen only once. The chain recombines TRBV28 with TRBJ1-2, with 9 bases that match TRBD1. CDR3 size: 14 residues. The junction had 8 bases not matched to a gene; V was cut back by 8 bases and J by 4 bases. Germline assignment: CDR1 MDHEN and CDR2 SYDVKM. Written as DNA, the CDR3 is TGTGCCAGCTCTACCTCGGACAGGGGCTATGGCTACACCTTC. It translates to CASSTSDRGYGYTF.

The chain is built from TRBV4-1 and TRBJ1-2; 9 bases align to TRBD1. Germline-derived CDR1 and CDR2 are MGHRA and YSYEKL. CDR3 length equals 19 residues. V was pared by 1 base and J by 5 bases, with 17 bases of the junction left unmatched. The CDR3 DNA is TGCGCCAGCAGCCAAGGGTGGTTTCAGAGGACAGGGGATGGGTATGGCTACACCTTC. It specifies CASSQGWFQRTGDGYGYTF.

This CDR3 is CASSQDKPGQYSYEQYF. As DNA, the CDR3 is TGTGCCAGCAGCCAAGACAAACCGGGACAATATTCCTACGAGCAGTACTTC. The V and J genes are TRBV4-2 and TRBJ2-7, with TRBD1 as a possible D gene (6 bases). The CDR3 is made up of 17 amino acids. Germline assignment: CDR1 LGHNA and CDR2 YNFKEQ. Trimming took off 0 bases at V and 1 base at J, with 16 bases between the two ends.

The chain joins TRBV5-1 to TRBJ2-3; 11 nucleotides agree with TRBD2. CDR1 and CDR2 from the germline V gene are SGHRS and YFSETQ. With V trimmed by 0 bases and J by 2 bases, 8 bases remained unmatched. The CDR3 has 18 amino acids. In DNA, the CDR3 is TGCGCCAGCAGCTTGGGGTCCCTAGCGGGAGGTTCCACAGATACGCAGTATTTT. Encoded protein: CASSLGSLAGGSTDTQYF.

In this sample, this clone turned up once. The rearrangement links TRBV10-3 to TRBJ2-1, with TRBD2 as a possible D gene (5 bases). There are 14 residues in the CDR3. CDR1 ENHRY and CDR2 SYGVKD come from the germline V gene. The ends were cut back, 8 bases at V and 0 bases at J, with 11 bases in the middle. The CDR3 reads CAIRGPSSYNEQFF. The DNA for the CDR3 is TGTGCCATCCGAGGGCCCAGCTCCTACAATGAGCAGTTCTTC.

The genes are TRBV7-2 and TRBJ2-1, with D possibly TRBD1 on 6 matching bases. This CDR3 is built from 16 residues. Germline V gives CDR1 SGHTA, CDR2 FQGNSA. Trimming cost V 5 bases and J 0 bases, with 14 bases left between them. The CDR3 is CASSPDRSSSYNEQFF. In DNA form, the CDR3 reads TGTGCCAGCAGCCCTGACAGGTCGAGCTCCTACAATGAGCAGTTCTTC. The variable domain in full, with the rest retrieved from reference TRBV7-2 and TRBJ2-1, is GAGVSQSPSNKVTEKGKDVELRCDPISGHTALYWYRQSLGQGLEFLIYFQGNSAPDKSGLPSDRFSAERTGGSVSTLTIQRTQQEDSAVYLCASSPDRSSSYNEQFFGPGTRLTVL.

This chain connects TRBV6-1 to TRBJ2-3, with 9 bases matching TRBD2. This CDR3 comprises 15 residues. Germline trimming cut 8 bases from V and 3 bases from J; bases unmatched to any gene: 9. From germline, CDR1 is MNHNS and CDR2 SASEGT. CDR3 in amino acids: CASLRASGTTDTQYF. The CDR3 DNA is TGTGCCAGCCTTAGGGCTAGCGGGACTACAGATACGCAGTATTTT.

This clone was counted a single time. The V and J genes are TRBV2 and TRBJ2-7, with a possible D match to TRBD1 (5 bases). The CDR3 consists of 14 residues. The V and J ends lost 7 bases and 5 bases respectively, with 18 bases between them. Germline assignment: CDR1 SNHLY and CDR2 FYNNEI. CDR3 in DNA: TGTGCCAGCACCCGCGGTCAGGGAATCCACGAGCAGTACTTC. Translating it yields CASTRGQGIHEQYF.

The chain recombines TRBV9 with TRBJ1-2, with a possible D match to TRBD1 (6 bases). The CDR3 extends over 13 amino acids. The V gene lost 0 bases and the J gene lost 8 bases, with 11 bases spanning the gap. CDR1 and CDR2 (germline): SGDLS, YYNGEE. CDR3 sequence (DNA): TGTGCCAGCAGCGTAGGAGGGGGACGGGGCTACACCTTC. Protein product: CASSVGGGRGYTF.

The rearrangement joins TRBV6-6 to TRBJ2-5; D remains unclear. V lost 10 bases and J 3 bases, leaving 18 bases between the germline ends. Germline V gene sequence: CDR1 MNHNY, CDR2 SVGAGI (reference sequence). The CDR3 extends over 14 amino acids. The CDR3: CATIDSIFKETQYF. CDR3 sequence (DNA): TGTGCCACCATCGACTCGATCTTTAAAGAGACCCAGTACTTC.

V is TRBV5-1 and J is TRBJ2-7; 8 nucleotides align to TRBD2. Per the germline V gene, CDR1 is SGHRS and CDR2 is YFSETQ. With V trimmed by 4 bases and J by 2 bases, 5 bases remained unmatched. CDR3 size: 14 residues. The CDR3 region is CASSPGGRPYEQYF. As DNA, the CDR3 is TGCGCCAGCAGCCCGGGGGGGAGGCCCTACGAGCAGTACTTC. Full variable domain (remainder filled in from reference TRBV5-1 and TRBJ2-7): KAGVTQTPRYLIKTRGQQVTLSCSPISGHRSVSWYQQTPGQGLQFLFEYFSETQRNKGNFPGRFSGRQFSNSRSEMNVSTLELGDSALYLCASSPGGRPYEQYFGPGTRLTVT.